This T cell receptor (beta chain) was found in a study of T-cell reconstitution after alpha-beta-depleted transplantation in children. Researchers prepared the TCRbeta library using unique molecular identifiers, the study reports. Each CDR3 protein gets one entry after TCRdb re-called the PCR reads with MiXCR. The repertoire holds about 360,000 distinct CDR3 sequences, with 10% to 15% as singletons. This clonotype was observed a few times. The CDR3 length is 14 residues. The germline V gene encodes CDR1 SQVTM and CDR2 ANQGSEA. The V gene end was trimmed by 0 bases and the J gene end by 2 bases; junction bases not matched to a gene: 4.

The chain links TRBV29-1 to TRBJ2-7, with TRBD1 matching 7 bases. Sequencing was performed on PBMCs, taken from the stem cell graft. This clonotype was obtained from a human donor who donated a stem cell graft to a child with Fanconi anemia. The CDR3, as DNA: TGCAGCGTTGAAGATCCAGGGGGTCCCTACGAGCAGTACTTC. Its translation is CSVEDPGGPYEQYF.